Below, one TCR beta chain is given with its context. The data are from a study of control samples from healthy donors and cancer patients. TCRdb's copy holds only in-frame clones and misses some; the assay was immunoSEQ multiplex PCR. This table has about 51,000 clones, 88% appearing once. Trimming removed 0 bases at V and 2 bases at J, with 4 bases between. Germline V gene sequence: CDR1 SGDLS, CDR2 YYNGEE. The CDR3 extends over 13 amino acids. Sample: PBMCs. This receptor was obtained from a man aged 45-60 years with head and neck cancer. V and J are TRBV9 and TRBJ2-3; no definite D call. CDR3 in DNA: TGTGCCAGCAGCGTAGCCTACACAGATACGCAGTATTTT. Protein product: CASSVAYTDTQYF.